These T cell receptor beta chains were read from a single sample in a study of blood T cells in healthy people across ages. Using its own MiXCR run on the 5' RACE reads, TCRdb lists one record per CDR3 protein. The table lists hundreds of thousands of distinct CDR3 sequences, around 48% of them singletons. Sequenced input: blood. These receptors were taken from an older woman in good health. The CDR3 runs from the conserved cysteine through the conserved F or W. Fields, in order: J gene, D gene, V gene, CDR3 protein. D genes are given only for firm matches.

TRBJ2-1,.,TRBV5-1,CASSLVGDLDEQFF
TRBJ2-1,.,TRBV27,CASSPRPLGTNNEQFF
TRBJ2-7,.,TRBV3-1,CASSHLGPSEQYF
TRBJ1-1,TRBD1,TRBV29-1,CSAEGQGGTEAFF
TRBJ2-1,TRBD2,TRBV9,CASSVRSSGPNEQFF
TRBJ2-6,.,TRBV27,CASSGHSGANVLTF
TRBJ2-7,.,TRBV29-1,CSGGTAFYEQYF
TRBJ1-6,TRBD1,TRBV7-2,CASSLEFSGGDSPLHF
TRBJ2-5,.,TRBV5-1,CASSLEDRETQYF
TRBJ2-5,TRBD2,TRBV4-3,CASGQGTQGGSQETQYF